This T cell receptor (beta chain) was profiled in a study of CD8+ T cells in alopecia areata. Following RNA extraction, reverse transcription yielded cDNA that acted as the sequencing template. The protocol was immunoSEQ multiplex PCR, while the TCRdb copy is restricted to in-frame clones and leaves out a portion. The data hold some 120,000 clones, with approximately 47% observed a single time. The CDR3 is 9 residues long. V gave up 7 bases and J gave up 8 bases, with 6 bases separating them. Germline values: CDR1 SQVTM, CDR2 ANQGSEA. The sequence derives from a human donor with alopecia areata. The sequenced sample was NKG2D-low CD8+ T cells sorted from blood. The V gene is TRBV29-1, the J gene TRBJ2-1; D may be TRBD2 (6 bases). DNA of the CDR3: TGCAGCGCGGGGGATGAGCAGTTCTTC. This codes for CSAGDEQFF.